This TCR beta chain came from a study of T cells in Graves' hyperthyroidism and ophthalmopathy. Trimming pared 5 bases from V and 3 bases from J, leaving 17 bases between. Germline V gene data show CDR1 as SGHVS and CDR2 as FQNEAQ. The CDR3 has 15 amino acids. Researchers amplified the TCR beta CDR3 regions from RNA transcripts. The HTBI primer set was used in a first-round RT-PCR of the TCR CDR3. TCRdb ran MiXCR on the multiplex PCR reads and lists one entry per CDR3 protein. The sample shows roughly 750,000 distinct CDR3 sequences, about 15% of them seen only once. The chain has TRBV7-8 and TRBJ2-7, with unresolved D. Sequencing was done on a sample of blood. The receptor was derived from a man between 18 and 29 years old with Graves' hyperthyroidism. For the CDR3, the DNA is TGTGCCAGCAGCATCACCGGCGTCAACCACTACGAGCAGTACTTC. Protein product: CASSITGVNHYEQYF.